What follows are 7 T cell receptor beta chains derived from one specimen sequenced in a study of T cell repertoires in cytomegalovirus infection. MiXCR, applied by TCRdb to the reads, yields one record per CDR3 protein. Among 400,000 to 600,000 distinct CDR3 sequences listed, roughly 42% were seen once. Their cognate antigens are unknown. The sample here was cultured PBMCs, taken from culture after CMV antigen stimulation. These receptor sequences come from a human donor in good health (CMV status not recorded). Some clones in this sample may be carry-over from other donors' samples.

V gene TRBV18 combines with J gene TRBJ1-6, with 9 bases that match TRBD1. V lost 5 bases to trimming and J lost 2 bases; unmatched junction nucleotides: 4. Germline loops: CDR1 KGHSH, CDR2 LQKENI. This CDR3 spans 16 amino acids. Here the CDR3 DNA reads TGTGCCAGCTCATCCGGGACAGGGACCTATAATTCACCCCTCCACTTT. It encodes CASSSGTGTYNSPLHF.

The V call is TRBV27, the J call TRBJ2-2; D is possibly TRBD2 (5 bases). The CDR3 extends over 13 amino acids. V lost 2 bases, J lost 6 bases, and 7 bases lay in between. The germline gives CDR1 MNHEY, CDR2 SMNVEV (reference sequence). CDR3 DNA: TGTGCCAGCAGTTTACTAGCAGCCGGGGAGCTGTTTTTT. Residues: CASSLLAAGELFF.

The rearrangement joins TRBV12-3 or TRBV12-4 to TRBJ1-6; D not resolved. V was trimmed by 10 bases and J by 3 bases, leaving 13 bases between them. The CDR3 is made up of 14 amino acids. CDR3 sequence (DNA): TGTGCCACCTCCCTAGGGATCTATAATTCACCCCTCCACTTT. This encodes CATSLGIYNSPLHF.

The chain joins TRBV20-1 to TRBJ2-2; 8 nucleotides match TRBD1. CDR1 DFQATT and CDR2 SNEGSKA come from the germline V gene (reference sequence). This CDR3 is 14 amino acids long. Trimming at V came to 4 bases and at J to 1 base, leaving 2 bases not matched to a gene. CDR3 region: CSAKDRENTGELFF. In DNA, the CDR3 is TGCAGTGCTAAGGACAGGGAGAACACCGGGGAGCTGTTTTTT.

CDR3 in amino acids: CASSAPGQEGGYTF. In nucleotides, the CDR3 is TGTGCCAGCAGTGCCCCGGGACAGGAAGGCGGCTACACCTTC. The gene calls are TRBV28 and TRBJ1-2; TRBD1 agrees at 8 bases. Germline V CDR1 and CDR2: MDHEN, SYDVKM. After removal of 5 bases from V and 8 bases from J, the junction contained 10 bases not matched to a gene. The CDR3 is 14 amino acids.

This clonotype was seen more than once but under ten times. The rearrangement uses TRBV2 and TRBJ1-1, with D possibly matching TRBD1 (5 bases). The CDR3 covers 13 residues. Germline loops: CDR1 SNHLY, CDR2 FYNNEI. The V gene lost 6 bases and the J gene lost 3 bases, with 11 bases spanning the gap. CDR3: CASSARVDTEAFF. CDR3 coding DNA: TGTGCCAGCAGCGCCAGGGTTGACACTGAAGCTTTCTTT.

CDR3 DNA sequence: TGTGCCAGCAGCTGGACCTTAGTAGCGCAGCAGTACTTC. The encoded protein is CASSWTLVAQQYF. The chain uses TRBV7-2 and TRBJ2-7; the D gene is possibly TRBD2 (5 bases). Per germline, CDR1 SGHTA and CDR2 FQGNSA. This CDR3 is built from 13 residues. The V and J ends lost 4 bases and 8 bases respectively, with 15 bases between them.